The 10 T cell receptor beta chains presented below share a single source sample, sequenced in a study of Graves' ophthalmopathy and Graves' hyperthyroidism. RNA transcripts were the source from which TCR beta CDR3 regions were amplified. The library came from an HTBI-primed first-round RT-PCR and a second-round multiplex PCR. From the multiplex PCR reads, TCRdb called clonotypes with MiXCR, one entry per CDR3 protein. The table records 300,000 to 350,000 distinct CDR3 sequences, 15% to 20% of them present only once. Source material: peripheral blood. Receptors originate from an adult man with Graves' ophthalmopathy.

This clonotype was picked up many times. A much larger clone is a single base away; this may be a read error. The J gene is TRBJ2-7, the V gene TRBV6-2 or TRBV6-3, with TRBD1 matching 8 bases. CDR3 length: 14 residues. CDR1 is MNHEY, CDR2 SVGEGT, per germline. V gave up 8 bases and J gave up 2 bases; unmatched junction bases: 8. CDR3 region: CASVRGQGPYEQYF. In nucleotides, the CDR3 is TGTGCCAGCGTGCGAGGACAGGGACCCTACGAGCAGTACTTC.

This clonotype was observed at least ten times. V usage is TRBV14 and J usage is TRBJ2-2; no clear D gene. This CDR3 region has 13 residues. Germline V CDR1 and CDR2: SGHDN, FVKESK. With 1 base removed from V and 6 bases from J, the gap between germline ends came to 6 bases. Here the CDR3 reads CASSQVLAGELFF. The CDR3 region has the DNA TGTGCCAGCAGCCAAGTATTGGCCGGGGAGCTGTTTTTT.

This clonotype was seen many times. The CDR3 region has the DNA TGTGCCAGCAGGCGACTAGCGGGAGACACCGGGGAGCTGTTTTTT. It is translated as CASRRLAGDTGELFF. The rearrangement uses TRBV27 and TRBJ2-2, with 12 bases that match TRBD2. The length of the CDR3 is 15 residues. Germline V gives CDR1 MNHEY, CDR2 SMNVEV (reference sequence). Unmatched junction bases numbered 2, after V lost 6 bases and J lost 3 bases.

The CDR3 coding sequence is TGTGCCAGCAGCTACTCGTCCAGCAGAGCCGAATACTACGAGCAGTACTTC. Amino acid sequence: CASSYSSSRAEYYEQYF. The chain recombines TRBV11-2 with TRBJ2-7; D unresolved. The CDR3 sequence is 17 residues long. Germline V gene sequence: CDR1 SGHAT, CDR2 FQNNGV. V dropped 4 bases and J dropped 3 bases, with 22 bases sitting between them.

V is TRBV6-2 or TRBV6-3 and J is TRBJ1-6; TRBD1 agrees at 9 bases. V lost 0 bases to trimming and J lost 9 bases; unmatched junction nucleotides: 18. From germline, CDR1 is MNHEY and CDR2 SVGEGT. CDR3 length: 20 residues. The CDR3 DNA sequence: TGTGCCAGCAGTTACTCTTACCGGGACAGGGAGTTTTGGGTTCGTTCACCCCTCCACTTT. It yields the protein CASSYSYRDREFWVRSPLHF.

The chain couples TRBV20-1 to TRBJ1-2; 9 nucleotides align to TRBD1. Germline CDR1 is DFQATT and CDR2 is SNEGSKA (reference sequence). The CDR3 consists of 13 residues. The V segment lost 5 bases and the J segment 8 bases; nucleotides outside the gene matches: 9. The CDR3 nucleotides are TGCAGTGCTGGGGACAGGGCGTTTGAGGGCTACACCTTC. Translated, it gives CSAGDRAFEGYTF.

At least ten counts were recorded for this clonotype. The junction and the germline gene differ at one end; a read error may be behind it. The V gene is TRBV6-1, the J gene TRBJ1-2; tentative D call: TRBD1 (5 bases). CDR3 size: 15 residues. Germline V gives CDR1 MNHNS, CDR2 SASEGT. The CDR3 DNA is TGTGCCAGCAATGAAGGGACCAGCGGGAACTATGGCTACACCTTC. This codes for CASNEGTSGNYGYTF.

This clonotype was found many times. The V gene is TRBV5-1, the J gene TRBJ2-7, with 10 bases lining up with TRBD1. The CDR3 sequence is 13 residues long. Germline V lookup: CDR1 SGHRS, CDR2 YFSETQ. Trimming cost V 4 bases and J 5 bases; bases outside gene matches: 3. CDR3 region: CASSVGQGDEQYF. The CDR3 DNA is TGCGCCAGCAGCGTAGGACAGGGGGACGAGCAGTACTTC.

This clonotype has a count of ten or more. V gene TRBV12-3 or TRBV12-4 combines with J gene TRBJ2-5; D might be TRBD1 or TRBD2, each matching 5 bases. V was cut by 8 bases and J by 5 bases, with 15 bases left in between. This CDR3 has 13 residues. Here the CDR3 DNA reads TGTGCCAGCCGGGACCGCCGTTATGAGACCCAGTACTTC. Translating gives CASRDRRYETQYF.

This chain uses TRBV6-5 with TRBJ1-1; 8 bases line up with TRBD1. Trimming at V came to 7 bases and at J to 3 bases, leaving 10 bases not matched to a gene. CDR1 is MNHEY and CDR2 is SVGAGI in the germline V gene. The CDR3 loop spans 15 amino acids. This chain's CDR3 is CASMDIRTGHTEAFF. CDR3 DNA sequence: TGTGCCAGCATGGATATCCGGACAGGGCACACTGAAGCTTTCTTT.